This TCR beta chain was captured in a study of response to subunit inactivated influenza vaccine. General study points: The authors put forward the suggestion that each seasonal influenza vaccination may bring in only a limited number of new T cells.

TCRdb passed the RT-PCR reads through MiXCR, listing each CDR3 protein once. The table has approximately 680,000 distinct CDR3 sequences, approximately 14% seen once. Details on this clonotype: The antigen remains unidentified.

Per germline, CDR1 MDHEN and CDR2 SYDVKM. V was clipped by 2 bases and J by 4 bases, with 8 bases between them. This CDR3 has 13 residues. Material: PBMCs from blood, obtained approximately 12 days after vaccination. The TCR was taken from a man aged 45 to 65 who received an inactivated influenza vaccine. The chain couples TRBV28 to TRBJ1-2; D remains ambiguous. The chain's CDR3 is CASSLAITYGYTF. Written as DNA, the CDR3 is TGTGCCAGCAGTTTAGCTATCACCTATGGCTACACCTTC.